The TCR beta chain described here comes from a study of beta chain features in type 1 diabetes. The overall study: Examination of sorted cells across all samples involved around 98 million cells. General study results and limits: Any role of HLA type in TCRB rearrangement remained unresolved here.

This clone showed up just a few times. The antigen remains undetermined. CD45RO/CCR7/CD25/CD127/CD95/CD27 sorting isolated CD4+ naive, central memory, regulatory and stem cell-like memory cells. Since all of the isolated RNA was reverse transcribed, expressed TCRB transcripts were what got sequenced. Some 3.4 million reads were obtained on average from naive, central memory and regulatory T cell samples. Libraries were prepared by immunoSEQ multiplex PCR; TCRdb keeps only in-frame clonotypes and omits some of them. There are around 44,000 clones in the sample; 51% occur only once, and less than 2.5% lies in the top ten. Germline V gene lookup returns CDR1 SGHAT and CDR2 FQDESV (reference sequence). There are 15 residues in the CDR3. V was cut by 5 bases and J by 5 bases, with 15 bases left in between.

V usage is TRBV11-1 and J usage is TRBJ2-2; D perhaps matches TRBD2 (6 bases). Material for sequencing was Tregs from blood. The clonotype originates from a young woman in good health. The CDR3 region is CASSPGLTRTGELFF. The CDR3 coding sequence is TGTGCCAGCAGCCCTGGACTAACGAGGACCGGGGAGCTGTTTTTT.